The text below deals with one T cell receptor (beta chain). Its target is unknown. Generated by immunoSEQ multiplex PCR, the TCRdb table keeps only in-frame clones and is missing some. The repertoire includes roughly 150,000 clones, about four fifths of them detected once, and approximately 2% sits in the top ten. This record comes from a study of cytotoxic CD8 clonotypes in ibrutinib-treated CLL. Findings and caveats of the study: Clonality increased at ibrutinib response, then returned toward baseline at progression.

Deletions cut 4 bases from V and 2 bases from J, with 12 bases between. This CDR3 is built from 14 residues. From germline, CDR1 is MNHEY and CDR2 SMNVEV (reference sequence). This specimen consisted of PBMCs, obtained after 12 months of ibrutinib treatment. The receptor comes from a human donor with chronic lymphocytic leukemia. The rearrangement uses TRBV27 and TRBJ2-7; perhaps TRBD1 as D (5 bases). CDR3 DNA sequence: TGTGCCAGCAGTTCGCTAGACAGTACCTACGAGCAGTACTTC. Protein sequence: CASSSLDSTYEQYF.